Shown below are 5 T cell receptor beta chains from a single sample sequenced in a study of cytomegalovirus exposure and HLA in healthy donors. The primer mix had 60 Vbeta and 13 Jbeta primers. Measured with immunoSEQ multiplex PCR; TCRdb has only the in-frame clones, and not every one. Of about 170,000 clones in the sample, 79% are singletons; the top ten hold over 2%. Sequencing was done on a sample of PBMCs. All receptors come from a woman aged 45-59 years in good health and CMV-seronegative.

The chain joins TRBV7-2 to TRBJ1-6, with D possibly matching TRBD1 (6 bases). This CDR3 has 17 amino acids. Trimming stripped 2 bases from V and 6 bases from J, with 17 bases between. Germline V gene sequence: CDR1 SGHTA, CDR2 FQGNSA. CDR3 coding DNA: TGTGCCAGCAGCTTACCTCTCCTGGGGGCCCGTAATTCACCCCTCCACTTT. This codes for CASSLPLLGARNSPLHF.

The chain has TRBV28 and TRBJ2-5; D perhaps matches TRBD2 (5 bases). The CDR3 is 15 residues long. The germline V gene has CDR1 MDHEN and CDR2 SYDVKM. Trimming took off 6 bases at V and 1 base at J, with 15 bases between the two ends. CDR3 coding DNA: TGTGCCAGCAGCCCCCTATCAAGCGGCCAAGAGACCCAGTACTTC. Translated, it gives CASSPLSSGQETQYF.

This chain joins TRBV28 and TRBJ1-2, with a weak D call TRBD1 (6 bases). The CDR3 runs to 15 residues. V was clipped by 6 bases and J by 11 bases, with 25 bases between them. Germline CDR1 and CDR2: MDHEN and SYDVKM. CDR3 coding DNA: TGTGCCAGCAGCATCGGGACATCCCCCTATTTAGGTTACACCTTC. Protein sequence: CASSIGTSPYLGYTF.

This clone turned up a few times. The genes are TRBV11-3 and TRBJ2-1; 12 bases agree with TRBD2. Trimming cost V 1 base and J 3 bases; bases outside gene matches: 4. From germline, CDR1 is SGHNT and CDR2 YENEEA. The CDR3 is made up of 17 amino acids. The CDR3 coding sequence is TGTGCCAGCAGCTTAGGAAGGACTAGCGGGGACTACAATGAGCAGTTCTTC. It specifies CASSLGRTSGDYNEQFF.

The CDR3 here is CASSAEGGQGGSYEQYF. CDR3 nucleotide sequence: TGTGCCAGCAGCGCCGAGGGGGGACAGGGGGGATCCTACGAGCAGTACTTC. The V and J genes are TRBV9 and TRBJ2-7; TRBD1 aligns across 11 bases. Germline values: CDR1 SGDLS, CDR2 YYNGEE. The trim removed 3 bases at V and 1 base at J, leaving 9 bases unmatched. The CDR3 covers 17 residues.